This T cell receptor (beta chain) was profiled in a study of blood T cell repertoires in COVID-19. This clone appeared a single time. Profiling relied on immunoSEQ multiplex PCR, and the TCRdb table lists in-frame clones only, not all of them. The data contain about 260,000 clones, roughly 79% of them singletons. Sample: peripheral blood. The sequence was obtained from a woman of 80 years or more with acute or convalescent COVID-19.

In DNA, the CDR3 is TGCAGCGTTGTCCAACCAGCTAGAGACAGGGGGAGATCCTACGAGCAGTACTTC. Residues: CSVVQPARDRGRSYEQYF. The chain employs TRBV29-1 and TRBJ2-7; 9 bases agree with TRBD1. The CDR3 spans 18 residues. CDR1 is SQVTM and CDR2 is ANQGSEA in the germline V gene. V gave up 4 bases and J gave up 1 base; unmatched junction bases: 17.